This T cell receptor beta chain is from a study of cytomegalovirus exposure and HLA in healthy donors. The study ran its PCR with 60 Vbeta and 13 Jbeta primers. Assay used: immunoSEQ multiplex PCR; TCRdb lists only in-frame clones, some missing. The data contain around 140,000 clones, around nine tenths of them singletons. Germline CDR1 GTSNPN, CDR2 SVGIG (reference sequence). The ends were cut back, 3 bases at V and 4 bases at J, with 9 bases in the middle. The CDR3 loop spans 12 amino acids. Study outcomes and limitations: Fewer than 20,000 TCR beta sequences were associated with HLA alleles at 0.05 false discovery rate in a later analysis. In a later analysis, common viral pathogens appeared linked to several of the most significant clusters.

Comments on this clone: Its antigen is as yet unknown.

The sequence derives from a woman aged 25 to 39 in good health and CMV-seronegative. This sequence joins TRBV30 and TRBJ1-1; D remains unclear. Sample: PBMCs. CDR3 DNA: TGTGCCTGGAGAAGCACCGTCACTGAAGCTTTCTTT. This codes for CAWRSTVTEAFF.